The 8 T cell receptor beta chains below were found in one sample sequenced in a study of T cells in Graves' hyperthyroidism and ophthalmopathy. Amplification of TCR beta CDR3 regions was performed using RNA transcripts as template. Researchers ran a first-round RT-PCR on the TCR CDR3 using the HTBI primer set. TCRdb independently ran MiXCR on the multiplex PCR reads; one entry per CDR3 protein. Among 600,000 to 700,000 distinct CDR3 sequences listed, nearly 45% were seen once. Sequenced material: peripheral blood or thyroid tissue (not recorded which). These receptors came from an adult man with Graves' disease, either hyperthyroidism or ophthalmopathy (not recorded which).

The V gene is TRBV7-2, the J gene TRBJ2-7; TRBD1 might be the D (5 bases). Germline values: CDR1 SGHTA, CDR2 FQGNSA. V gave up 4 bases and J gave up 0 bases, with 13 bases separating them. CDR3 length equals 15 residues. The DNA of the CDR3 is TGTGCCAGCAGCTACCTGGAACAGGCCTCCTACGAGCAGTACTTC. Encoded protein: CASSYLEQASYEQYF.

V gene TRBV4-2 combines with J gene TRBJ2-7; the match to TRBD1 covers 7 bases. The junction had 6 bases not matched to a gene; V was cut back by 0 bases and J by 4 bases. Germline CDR1 and CDR2: LGHNA and YNFKEQ. This CDR3 region has 15 residues. The CDR3 DNA reads as TGTGCCAGCAGCCAAGAGCAGGGGGTGTCTTACGAGCAGTACTTC. Translation gives CASSQEQGVSYEQYF.

This clonotype was seen repeatedly, ten times or more. This rearrangement joins TRBV7-8 to TRBJ2-5; unclear D gene. V lost 1 base and J lost 1, with 7 bases in between. The V gene's germline CDR1 is SGHVS and CDR2 FQNEAQ. This CDR3 is 14 amino acids long. CDR3 bases: TGTGCCAGCAGCTTAGACGTGTTCCAAGAGACCCAGTACTTC. This codes for CASSLDVFQETQYF.

The chain recombines TRBV19 with TRBJ1-2; possibly TRBD1 for D (6 bases). CDR1 and CDR2 (germline): LNHDA, SQIVND (reference sequence). The CDR3 consists of 12 residues. The CDR3: CARPTGYYGYTF. CDR3 DNA sequence: TGTGCTAGACCAACAGGGTACTATGGCTACACCTTC.

This clonotype was observed a few times. In DNA, the CDR3 is TGTGCCAGCAGCCCCCGACAGGACTTTAACTATGGCTACACCTTC. Protein product: CASSPRQDFNYGYTF. The J gene is TRBJ1-2, the V gene TRBV7-9; possible D gene TRBD1, 6 bases. Germline lookup yields CDR1 SEHNR and CDR2 FQNEAQ (reference sequence). Trimming stripped 5 bases from V and 1 base from J, with 14 bases between. The CDR3 has 15 amino acids. Supplemented by reference TRBV7-9 and TRBJ1-2, the full variable domain reads DTGVSQNPRHKITKRGQNVTFRCDPISEHNRLYWYRQTLGQGPEFLTYFQNEAQLEKSRLLSDRFSAERPKGSFSTLEIQRTEQGDSAMYLCASSPRQDFNYGYTFGSGTRLTVV.

There are a few counts of this clonotype. The chain uses TRBV20-1 and TRBJ2-5; weak D call: TRBD2 (6 bases). CDR1 DFQATT and CDR2 SNEGSKA come from the germline V gene (reference sequence). Trimming removed 1 base at V and 5 bases at J, with 23 bases between. The CDR3 length is 17 residues. The DNA for the CDR3 is TGCAGTGCTAGAGGGAGGGGTGCGTCTTCTAGTGGGGAGACCCAGTACTTC. Encoded protein: CSARGRGASSSGETQYF.

The V call is TRBV29-1, the J call TRBJ2-5; 9 nucleotides match TRBD2. The CDR3 consists of 13 residues. The germline V gene has CDR1 SQVTM and CDR2 ANQGSEA. The J segment lost 2 bases and the V segment lost 5 bases, leaving 3 bases of the junction unmatched. CDR3 sequence reads: CSVQAGGQETQYF. CDR3 DNA sequence: TGCAGCGTTCAAGCGGGAGGACAAGAGACCCAGTACTTC.

The chain joins TRBV11-2 to TRBJ1-2; 10 bases fit TRBD1. The J segment lost 4 bases and the V segment lost 6 bases, leaving 8 bases of the junction unmatched. The CDR3 is 15 amino acids. Germline V gene lookup returns CDR1 SGHAT and CDR2 FQNNGV. The CDR3 DNA reads TGTGCCAGCAGGAAGACAGGGGGCTCGGGCTATGGCTACACCTTC. Its translation is CASRKTGGSGYGYTF.